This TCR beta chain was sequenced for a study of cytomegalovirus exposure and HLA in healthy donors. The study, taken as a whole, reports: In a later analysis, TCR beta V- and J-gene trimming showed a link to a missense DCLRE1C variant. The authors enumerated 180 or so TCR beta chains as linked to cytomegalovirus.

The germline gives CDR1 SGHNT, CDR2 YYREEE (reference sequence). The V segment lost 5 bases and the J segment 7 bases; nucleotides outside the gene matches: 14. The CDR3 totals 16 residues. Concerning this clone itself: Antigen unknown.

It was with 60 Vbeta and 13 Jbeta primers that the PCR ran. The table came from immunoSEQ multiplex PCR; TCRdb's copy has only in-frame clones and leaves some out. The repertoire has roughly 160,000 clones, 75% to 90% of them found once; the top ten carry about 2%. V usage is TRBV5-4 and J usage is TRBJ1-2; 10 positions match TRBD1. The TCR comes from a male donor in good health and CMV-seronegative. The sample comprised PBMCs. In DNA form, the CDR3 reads TGTGCCAGCAGTACGCCGGGACAGGGGAAGAAGGGTGGCTACACCTTC. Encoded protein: CASSTPGQGKKGGYTF.